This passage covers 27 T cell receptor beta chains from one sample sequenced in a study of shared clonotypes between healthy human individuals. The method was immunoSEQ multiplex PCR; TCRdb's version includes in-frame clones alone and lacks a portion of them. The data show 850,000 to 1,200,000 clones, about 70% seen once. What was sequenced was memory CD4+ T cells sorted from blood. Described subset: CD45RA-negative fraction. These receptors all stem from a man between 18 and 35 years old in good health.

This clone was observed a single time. CDR3 region: CASSRTDNYGYTF. CDR3 bases: TGTGCCAGCAGTCGGACAGATAACTATGGCTACACCTTC. This chain links TRBV6-6 with TRBJ1-2; tentatively, D is TRBD1 (6 bases). CDR1 MNHNY and CDR2 SVGAGI come from the germline V gene (reference sequence). Deletions cut 5 bases from V and 1 base from J, with 8 bases between. The CDR3 runs 13 residues.

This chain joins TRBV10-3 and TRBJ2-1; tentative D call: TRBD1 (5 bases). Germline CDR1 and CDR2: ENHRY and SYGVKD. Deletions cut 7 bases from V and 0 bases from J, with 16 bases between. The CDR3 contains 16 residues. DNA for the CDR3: TGTGCCATCACAAGATCAGGGTCGAGCTCCTACAATGAGCAGTTCTTC. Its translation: CAITRSGSSSYNEQFF.

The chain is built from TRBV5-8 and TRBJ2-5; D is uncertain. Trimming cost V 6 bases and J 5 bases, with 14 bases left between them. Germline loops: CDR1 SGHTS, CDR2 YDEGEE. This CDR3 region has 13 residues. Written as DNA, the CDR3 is TGTGCCAGCAAATCCCCTGGTACGGAGACCCAGTACTTC. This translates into CASKSPGTETQYF.

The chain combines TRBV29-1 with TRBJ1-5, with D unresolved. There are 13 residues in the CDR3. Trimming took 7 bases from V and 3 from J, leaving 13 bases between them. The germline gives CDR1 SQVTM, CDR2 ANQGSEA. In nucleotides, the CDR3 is TGCAGCGCTAGGACTGATTTCAATCAGCCCCAGCATTTT. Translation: CSARTDFNQPQHF.

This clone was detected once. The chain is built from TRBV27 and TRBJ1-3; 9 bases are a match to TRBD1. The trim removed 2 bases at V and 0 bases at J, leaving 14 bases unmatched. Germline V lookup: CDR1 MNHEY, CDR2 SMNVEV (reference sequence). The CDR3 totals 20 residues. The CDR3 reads CASSLKGPGQGFLSGNTIYF. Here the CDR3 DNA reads TGTGCCAGCAGTTTAAAAGGCCCCGGACAGGGGTTCCTCTCTGGAAACACCATATATTTT.

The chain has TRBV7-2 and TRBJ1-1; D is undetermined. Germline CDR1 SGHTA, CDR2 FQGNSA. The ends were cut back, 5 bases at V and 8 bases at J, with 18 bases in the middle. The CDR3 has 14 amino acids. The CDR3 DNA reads TGTGCCAGCAGCGCCGAACTAACGGGGTTAGAAGCTTTCTTT. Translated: CASSAELTGLEAFF.

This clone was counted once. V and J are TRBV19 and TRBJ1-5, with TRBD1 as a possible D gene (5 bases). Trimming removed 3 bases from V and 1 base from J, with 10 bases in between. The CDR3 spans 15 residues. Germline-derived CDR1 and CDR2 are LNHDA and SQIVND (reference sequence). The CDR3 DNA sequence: TGTGCCAGTAGTATCACAGGTTCGAGCAATCAGCCCCAGCATTTT. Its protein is CASSITGSSNQPQHF.

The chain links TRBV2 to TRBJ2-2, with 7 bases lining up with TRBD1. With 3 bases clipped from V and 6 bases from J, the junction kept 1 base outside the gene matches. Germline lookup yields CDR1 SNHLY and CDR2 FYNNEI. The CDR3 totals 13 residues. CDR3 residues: CASSETGSGELFF. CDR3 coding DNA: TGTGCCAGCAGTGAGACAGGGTCCGGGGAGCTGTTTTTT. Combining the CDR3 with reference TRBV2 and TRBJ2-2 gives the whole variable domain EPEVTQTPSHQVTQMGQEVILRCVPISNHLYFYWYRQILGQKVEFLVSFYNNEISEKSEIFDDQFSVERPDGSNFTLKIRSTKLEDSAMYFCASSETGSGELFFGEGSRLTVL.

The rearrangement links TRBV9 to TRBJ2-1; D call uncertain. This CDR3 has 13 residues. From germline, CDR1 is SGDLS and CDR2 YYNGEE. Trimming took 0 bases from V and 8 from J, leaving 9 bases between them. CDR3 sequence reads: CASSVGNIDEQFF. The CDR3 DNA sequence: TGTGCCAGCAGCGTAGGCAACATAGATGAGCAGTTCTTC.

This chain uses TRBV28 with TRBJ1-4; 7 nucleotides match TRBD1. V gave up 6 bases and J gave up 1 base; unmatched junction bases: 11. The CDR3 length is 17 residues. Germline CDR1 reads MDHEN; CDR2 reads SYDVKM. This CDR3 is CASRGEQGRGTNEKLFF. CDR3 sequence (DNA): TGTGCCAGCAGAGGGGAACAGGGGCGGGGAACTAATGAAAAACTGTTTTTT.

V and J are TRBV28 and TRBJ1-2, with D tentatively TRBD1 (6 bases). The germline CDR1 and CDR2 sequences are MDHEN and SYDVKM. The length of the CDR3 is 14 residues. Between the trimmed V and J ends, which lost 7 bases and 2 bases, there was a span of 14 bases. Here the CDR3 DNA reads TGTGCCAGCATACCACGTACAGGGAACTATGGCTACACCTTC. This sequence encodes CASIPRTGNYGYTF.

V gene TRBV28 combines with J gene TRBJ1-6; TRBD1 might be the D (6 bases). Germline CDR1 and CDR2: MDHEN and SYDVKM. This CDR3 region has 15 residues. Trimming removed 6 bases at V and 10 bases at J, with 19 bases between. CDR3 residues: CASRVPGTFHSPLHF. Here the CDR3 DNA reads TGTGCCAGCAGGGTTCCCGGGACATTCCACTCACCCCTCCACTTT.

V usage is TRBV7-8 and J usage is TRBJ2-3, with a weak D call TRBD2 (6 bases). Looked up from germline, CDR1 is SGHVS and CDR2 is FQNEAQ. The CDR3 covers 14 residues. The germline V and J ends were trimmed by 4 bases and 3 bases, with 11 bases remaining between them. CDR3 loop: CASSSVGGTDTQYF. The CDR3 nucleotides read TGTGCCAGCAGCTCAGTCGGGGGAACAGATACGCAGTATTTT.

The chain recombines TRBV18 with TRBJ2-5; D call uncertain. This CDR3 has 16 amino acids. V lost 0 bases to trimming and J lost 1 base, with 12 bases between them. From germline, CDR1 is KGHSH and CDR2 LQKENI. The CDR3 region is CASSPPSGRPQETQYF. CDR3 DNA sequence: TGTGCCAGCTCACCACCTTCTGGCAGGCCCCAAGAGACCCAGTACTTC.

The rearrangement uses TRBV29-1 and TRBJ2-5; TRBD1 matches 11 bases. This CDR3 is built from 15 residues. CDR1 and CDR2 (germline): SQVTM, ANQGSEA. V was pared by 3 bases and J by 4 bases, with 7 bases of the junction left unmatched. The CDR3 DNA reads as TGCAGCGTTGAGTATGGGACAGGGGGTTCAGAGACCCAGTACTTC. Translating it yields CSVEYGTGGSETQYF.

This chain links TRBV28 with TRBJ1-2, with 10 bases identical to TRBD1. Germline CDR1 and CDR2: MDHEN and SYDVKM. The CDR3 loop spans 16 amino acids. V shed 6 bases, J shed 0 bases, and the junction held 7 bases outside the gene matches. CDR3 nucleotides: TGTGCCAGCAGCCAATGGACAGGGGGGTCTAACTATGGCTACACCTTC. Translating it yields CASSQWTGGSNYGYTF.

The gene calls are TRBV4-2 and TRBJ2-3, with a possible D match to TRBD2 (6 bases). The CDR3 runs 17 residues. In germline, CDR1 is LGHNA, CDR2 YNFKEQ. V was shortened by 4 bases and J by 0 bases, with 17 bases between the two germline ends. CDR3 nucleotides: TGTGCCAGCAGCCCGAAATCTAGCGCGACTAGCACAGATACGCAGTATTTT. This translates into CASSPKSSATSTDTQYF.

As DNA, the CDR3 is TGTGCCTGGGCTACTAACCGGAGACAAGAGACCCAGTACTTC. Translated, it gives CAWATNRRQETQYF. The V gene is TRBV30, the J gene TRBJ2-5, with D unclear. V was pared by 5 bases and J by 2 bases, with 15 bases between. The CDR3 runs to 14 residues. Germline CDR1 GTSNPN, CDR2 SVGIG (reference sequence).

The CDR3 is CASSFHAGEQYF. CDR3 in DNA: TGTGCCAGCAGTTTCCACGCTGGGGAGCAGTACTTC. This chain joins TRBV27 and TRBJ2-7, with D unclear. The V and J ends lost 3 bases and 7 bases respectively, with 10 bases between them. The CDR3 contains 12 residues. Germline lookup yields CDR1 MNHEY and CDR2 SMNVEV (reference sequence).

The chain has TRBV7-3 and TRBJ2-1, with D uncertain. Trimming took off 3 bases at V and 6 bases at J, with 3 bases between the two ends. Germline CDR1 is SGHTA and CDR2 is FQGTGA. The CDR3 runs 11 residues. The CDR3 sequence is CASSFGNEQFF. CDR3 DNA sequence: TGTGCCAGCAGCTTTGGCAATGAGCAGTTCTTC.

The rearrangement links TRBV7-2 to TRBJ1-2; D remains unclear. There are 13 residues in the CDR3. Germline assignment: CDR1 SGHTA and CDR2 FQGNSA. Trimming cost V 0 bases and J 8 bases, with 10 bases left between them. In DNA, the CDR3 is TGTGCCAGCAGCTTAGCCCTCTTGAGAGGCTACACCTTC. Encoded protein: CASSLALLRGYTF.

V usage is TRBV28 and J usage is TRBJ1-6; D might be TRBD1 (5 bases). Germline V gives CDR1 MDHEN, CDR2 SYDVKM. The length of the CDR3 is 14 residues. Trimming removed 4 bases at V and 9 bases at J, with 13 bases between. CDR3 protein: CASSSAGISSPLHF. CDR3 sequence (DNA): TGTGCCAGCAGTTCGGCAGGGATAAGTTCACCCCTCCACTTT.

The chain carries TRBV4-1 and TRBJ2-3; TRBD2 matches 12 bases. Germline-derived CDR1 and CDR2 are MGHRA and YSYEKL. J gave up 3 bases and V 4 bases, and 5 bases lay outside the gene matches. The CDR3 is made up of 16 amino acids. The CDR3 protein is CASSPLAGGRTDTQYF. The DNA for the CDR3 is TGCGCCAGCAGCCCTCTAGCGGGGGGGCGGACAGATACGCAGTATTTT.

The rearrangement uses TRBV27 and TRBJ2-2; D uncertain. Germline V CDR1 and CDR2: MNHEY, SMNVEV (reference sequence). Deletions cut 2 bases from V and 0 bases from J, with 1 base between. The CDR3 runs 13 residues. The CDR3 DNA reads TGTGCCAGCAGTTTAACGAACACCGGGGAGCTGTTTTTT. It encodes CASSLTNTGELFF.

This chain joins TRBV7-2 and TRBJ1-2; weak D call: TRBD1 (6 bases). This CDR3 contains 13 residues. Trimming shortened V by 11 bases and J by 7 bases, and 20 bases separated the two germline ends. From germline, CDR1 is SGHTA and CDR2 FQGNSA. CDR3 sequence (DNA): TGTGCCTCTAGGGGGGAGGGGAAGGCTGGCTACACCTTC. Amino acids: CASRGEGKAGYTF.

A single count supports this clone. CDR3 region: CASTKSRTNYEQYF. Written as DNA, the CDR3 is TGTGCCAGCACCAAGTCCCGGACAAACTACGAGCAGTACTTC. The chain combines TRBV11-2 with TRBJ2-7; possible D gene TRBD1, 5 bases. The CDR3 totals 14 residues. V was pared by 7 bases and J by 3 bases, with 16 bases between. Germline assignment: CDR1 SGHAT and CDR2 FQNNGV.

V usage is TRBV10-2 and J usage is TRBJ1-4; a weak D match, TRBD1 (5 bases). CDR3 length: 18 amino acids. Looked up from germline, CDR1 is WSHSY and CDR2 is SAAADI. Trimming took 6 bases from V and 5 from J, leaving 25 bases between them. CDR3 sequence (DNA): TGCGCCAGCAGCGCAAGTGGGGCAATTTGGTGGGGAAATGAAAAACTGTTTTTT. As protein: CASSASGAIWWGNEKLFF.